This T cell receptor beta chain appears in the sequencing data of a study of cytomegalovirus exposure and HLA in healthy donors. About the research overall: Of the donors genotyped, approximately 400 in all, about 80% fell in the Caucasian-associated ancestry cluster.

From germline, CDR1 is SGHAT and CDR2 FQNNGV. This CDR3 comprises 15 residues. V gave up 4 bases and J gave up 4 bases; unmatched junction bases: 9. With respect to this clone: As yet, its antigen is unknown.

Whole-study results and caveats: Testing in vitro showed three CMV-associated chains specific for CMV antigens. CMV serostatus was the sole immune exposure data available.

PCR primers comprised 60 Vbeta and 13 Jbeta primers. Using immunoSEQ multiplex PCR, the repertoire was profiled, and TCRdb retains in-frame clones only, with some absent. The sample comprises 150,000 to 200,000 clones, roughly 12% of which are singletons, and 7.8% rests with the top ten. The genes are TRBV11-2 and TRBJ2-7, with TRBD1 identical over 8 bases. Sequencing input: PBMCs. The TCR was taken from a man aged 45-65 years in good health and CMV-seropositive. The CDR3 region has the DNA TGTGCCAGCAGCTCGTCGACAGGGGCGTCTTACGAGCAGTACGTC. It yields the protein CASSSSTGASYEQYV.